This T cell receptor (beta chain) is from a study of blood T cells in healthy people across ages. Across the study: About one barcoded TCR beta cDNA was captured per two T cells.

Then a second PCR, running roughly 7 to 11 cycles, was carried out with a sample-barcoded 5' primer and a J-beta primer mix. CDR3-containing paired-end reads numbered at least 2.5 million in each sample. TCRdb processed the 5' RACE reads anew with MiXCR; each CDR3 protein has one entry. The sample records around 800,000 distinct CDR3 sequences, 40% to 50% being singletons. General study points: Long-lived and aged donors differed, with more naive CD4+ cells and higher diversity in the long-lived.

A few counts support this clonotype. Antigen specificity is unknown. The receptor comes from a man aged 55-75 years in good health. The sample taken for sequencing was blood.

The CDR3 DNA reads TGTGCCAGCAGCTTATATCTAGCGGGGGTGAATGAGCAGTTCTTC. This encodes CASSLYLAGVNEQFF. The chain combines TRBV7-2 with TRBJ2-1; 10 nucleotides agree with TRBD2. This CDR3 comprises 15 residues. The J segment lost 7 bases and the V segment lost 2 bases, leaving 5 bases of the junction unmatched. The germline gives CDR1 SGHTA, CDR2 FQGNSA.